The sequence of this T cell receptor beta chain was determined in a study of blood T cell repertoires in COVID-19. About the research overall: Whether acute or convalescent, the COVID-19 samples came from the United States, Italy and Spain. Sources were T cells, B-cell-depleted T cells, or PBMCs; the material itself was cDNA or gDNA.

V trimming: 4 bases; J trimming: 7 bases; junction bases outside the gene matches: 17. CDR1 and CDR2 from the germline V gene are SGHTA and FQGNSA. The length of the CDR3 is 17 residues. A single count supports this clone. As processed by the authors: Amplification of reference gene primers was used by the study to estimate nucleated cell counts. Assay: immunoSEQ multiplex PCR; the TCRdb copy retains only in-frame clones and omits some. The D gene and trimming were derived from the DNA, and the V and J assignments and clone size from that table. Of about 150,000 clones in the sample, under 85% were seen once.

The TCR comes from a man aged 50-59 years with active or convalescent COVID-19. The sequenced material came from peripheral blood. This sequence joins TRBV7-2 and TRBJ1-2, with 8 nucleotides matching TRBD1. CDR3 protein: CASSSSGTGGLPFGYTF. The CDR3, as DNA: TGTGCCAGCAGCTCCTCCGGGACAGGCGGTCTACCCTTTGGCTACACCTTC.